The clone carrying this T cell receptor (beta chain) was recorded once. Its cognate antigen is unknown. These data belong to a study of T cell responses to AZD1222 COVID-19 vaccine. Notes on the study in general: At 160-218 and 743-854, vaccine-associated CD4 TCRs were dominant, and they spanned spike.

Germline-derived CDR1 and CDR2 are LGHNA and YSLEER. V shed 0 bases and J shed 4 bases, with 15 bases lying between them. The CDR3 has 16 residues. The method was immunoSEQ multiplex PCR; TCRdb's version includes in-frame clones alone and lacks a portion of them. In the table there are 150,000 to 200,000 clones, approximately 90% of which are singletons. J is TRBJ1-2 and V is TRBV4-3; no clear D. The material was peripheral blood, obtained on day 0 of AZD1222 vaccination. This TCR came from an adult in good health. CDR3 DNA sequence: TGCGCCAGCAGCCAAGATCATGCGGCGGGAGGCTATGGCTACACCTTC. Translation: CASSQDHAAGGYGYTF.